The 21 T cell receptor beta chains listed next were all sequenced from one sample in a study of T cell changes during pregnancy in multiple sclerosis. The table came from immunoSEQ multiplex PCR; TCRdb's copy has only in-frame clones and leaves some out. Of 85,000 to 100,000 clones listed, roughly 92% are singletons. The specimen was peripheral blood, collected after pregnancy. The source is a female donor with multiple sclerosis, enrolled in a pregnancy study.

This chain links TRBV29-1 with TRBJ2-7, with 7 bases that match TRBD2. The CDR3 contains 11 residues. CDR1 is SQVTM, CDR2 ANQGSEA, per germline. V was clipped by 7 bases and J by 7 bases; unmatched bases: 7. CDR3 in DNA: TGCAGCGGTCGACTCGGGAGGGAGCAGTACTTC. Translated: CSGRLGREQYF.

The rearrangement links TRBV28 to TRBJ1-5; D may be TRBD1 (6 bases). CDR3 length equals 14 residues. Germline loops: CDR1 MDHEN, CDR2 SYDVKM. With 2 bases removed from V and 4 bases from J, the gap between germline ends came to 9 bases. CDR3 sequence reads: CASSLRTANQPQHF. The CDR3 coding sequence is TGTGCCAGCAGTTTACGGACAGCAAATCAGCCCCAGCATTTT.

This clone showed up just a few times. V is TRBV7-9 and J is TRBJ2-3; a weak D match, TRBD2 (5 bases). The V end lost 5 bases, the J end lost 4 bases, and 10 bases lay between the germline ends. The CDR3 covers 13 residues. The germline CDR1 and CDR2 sequences are SEHNR and FQNEAQ (reference sequence). The CDR3 sequence: CASSGRGSDTQYF. Written as DNA, the CDR3 is TGTGCCAGCAGCGGTAGAGGGTCAGATACGCAGTATTTT.

The chain couples TRBV5-1 to TRBJ2-1; D is unresolved. Trimming cost V 0 bases and J 2 bases, with 3 bases left between them. Germline assignment: CDR1 SGHRS and CDR2 YFSETQ. The CDR3 consists of 13 residues. The CDR3 DNA is TGCGCCAGCAGCTTGGCTACCTACAATGAGCAGTTCTTC. Amino acids: CASSLATYNEQFF.

V is TRBV11-2 and J is TRBJ1-2; TRBD1 matches 11 bases. Germline lookup yields CDR1 SGHAT and CDR2 FQNNGV. This CDR3 is 14 amino acids long. Trimming removed 5 bases from V and 7 bases from J; junction bases left unmatched: 6. CDR3 loop: CASSTGQGAFGYTF. CDR3 bases: TGTGCCAGCAGCACAGGACAGGGGGCGTTTGGCTACACCTTC.

The chain uses TRBV19 and TRBJ1-5; D is uncertain. The V end was cut by 6 bases, the J end by 4 bases, with 7 bases between. The CDR3 extends over 12 amino acids. Germline CDR1 and CDR2: LNHDA and SQIVND (reference sequence). CDR3 bases: TGTGCCAGTAGCCTATGGAATCAGCCCCAGCATTTT. This sequence encodes CASSLWNQPQHF.

V usage is TRBV5-1 and J usage is TRBJ2-5; D possibly corresponds to TRBD2 (6 bases). The CDR3 is 14 amino acids. Trimming took 0 bases from V and 3 from J, leaving 9 bases between them. The germline V gene encodes CDR1 SGHRS and CDR2 YFSETQ. CDR3 residues: CASSLASGEETQYF. CDR3 bases: TGCGCCAGCAGCTTGGCCTCGGGGGAAGAGACCCAGTACTTC.

The chain has TRBV5-1 and TRBJ1-2; the match to TRBD1 covers 7 bases. The CDR3 consists of 15 residues. The V segment lost 4 bases and the J segment 4 bases; nucleotides outside the gene matches: 10. Germline V lookup: CDR1 SGHRS, CDR2 YFSETQ. The CDR3 coding sequence is TGCGCCAGCAGCCCCCTTTTGGAGGGGGCCTATGGCTACACCTTC. It yields the protein CASSPLLEGAYGYTF.

The chain combines TRBV6-6 with TRBJ1-3, with a weak D call TRBD1 (6 bases). V was shortened by 5 bases and J by 4 bases, with 15 bases between the two germline ends. The CDR3 runs to 15 residues. Germline V gene data show CDR1 as MNHNY and CDR2 as SVGAGI (reference sequence). The CDR3 DNA reads TGTGCCAGCAGTCCCCTACAGGGATCCGGAAACACCATATATTTT. It translates to CASSPLQGSGNTIYF.

V usage is TRBV14 and J usage is TRBJ2-3, with 7 positions matching TRBD2. This CDR3 has 15 residues. V shed 8 bases and J 5 bases; nucleotides not matched to a gene: 13. The germline V gene has CDR1 SGHDN and CDR2 FVKESK. The CDR3 coding sequence is TGTGCCAGCTGGATGGCGGGAGTCTTGAAAGATACGCAGTATTTT. It translates to CASWMAGVLKDTQYF.

The CDR3 coding sequence is TGTGCCAGCAGTCCAAGACAGGGGGCTGAGACCCAGTACTTC. Amino acids: CASSPRQGAETQYF. The gene calls are TRBV28 and TRBJ2-5; 10 bases match TRBD1. Unmatched junction bases numbered 5, after V lost 5 bases and J lost 5 bases. CDR3 length: 14 residues. Germline loops: CDR1 MDHEN, CDR2 SYDVKM.

The chain couples TRBV13 to TRBJ2-1, with 8 bases matching TRBD1. The CDR3 sequence is 17 residues long. Germline lookup yields CDR1 PRHDT and CDR2 FYEKMQ (reference sequence). After removal of 6 bases from V and 5 bases from J, the junction contained 15 bases not matched to a gene. In nucleotides, the CDR3 is TGTGCCAGCAGTACAGGGGGTGTCCGCCCCCTTAACAATGAGCAGTTCTTC. This codes for CASSTGGVRPLNNEQFF.

This clone was counted once. The chain combines TRBV11-2 with TRBJ2-1; D call uncertain. With 0 bases removed from V and 2 bases from J, the gap between germline ends came to 8 bases. In germline, CDR1 is SGHAT, CDR2 FQNNGV. The length of the CDR3 is 15 residues. CDR3 in amino acids: CASSLERSPYNEQFF. Here the CDR3 DNA reads TGTGCCAGCAGCTTAGAGCGGAGCCCCTACAATGAGCAGTTCTTC.

CDR3 in amino acids: CASSKAGGRETQYF. The CDR3 DNA sequence: TGTGCCAGCAGTAAGGCAGGGGGTCGAGAGACCCAGTACTTC. V usage is TRBV28 and J usage is TRBJ2-5; 7 positions match TRBD1. The CDR3 covers 14 residues. Germline trimming cut 5 bases from V and 4 bases from J; bases unmatched to any gene: 7. The germline V gene encodes CDR1 MDHEN and CDR2 SYDVKM.

The chain employs TRBV5-1 and TRBJ2-1, with TRBD2 matching 7 bases. This CDR3 has 15 residues. V shed 1 base, J shed 7 bases, and the junction held 8 bases outside the gene matches. Germline V gives CDR1 SGHRS, CDR2 YFSETQ. The CDR3 nucleotides read TGCGCCAGCAGCTTGACGGGAGGAGTGGTTAATGAGCAGTTCTTC. It specifies CASSLTGGVVNEQFF.

This clone was observed a single time. V gene TRBV6-1 combines with J gene TRBJ1-5, with D uncertain. CDR3 length equals 11 residues. Trimming shortened V by 3 bases and J by 7 bases, and 4 bases separated the two germline ends. The germline V gene encodes CDR1 MNHNS and CDR2 SASEGT. CDR3 sequence (DNA): TGTGCCAGCAGTGATCGGCAGCCCCAGCATTTT. Its translation: CASSDRQPQHF.

Notes on this clone: This CDR3 is also generated by other DNA sequences in the sample. The chain is built from TRBV27 and TRBJ2-7, with D tentatively TRBD1 (5 bases). The CDR3 runs 13 residues. Trimming removed 6 bases at V and 5 bases at J, with 14 bases between. The V gene's germline CDR1 is MNHEY and CDR2 SMNVEV (reference sequence). CDR3 nucleotide sequence: TGTGCCAGCAGCCTGAGGCAGGGCCACGAGCAGTACTTC. Translated: CASSLRQGHEQYF.

The chain links TRBV19 to TRBJ1-1, with no clear D. V dropped 2 bases and J dropped 0 bases, with 4 bases sitting between them. This CDR3 has 13 residues. CDR1 is LNHDA, CDR2 SQIVND, per germline (reference sequence). The CDR3 DNA reads as TGTGCCAGTAGTATATGGCTGAACACTGAAGCTTTCTTT. Protein: CASSIWLNTEAFF.

V and J are TRBV27 and TRBJ2-2; no firm D call. The V gene lost 4 bases and the J gene lost 4 bases, with 10 bases spanning the gap. The V gene's germline CDR1 is MNHEY and CDR2 SMNVEV (reference sequence). The CDR3 covers 14 residues. CDR3 sequence reads: CASSSIMATGELFF. The CDR3 nucleotides are TGTGCCAGCAGTTCGATAATGGCCACCGGGGAGCTGTTTTTT.

The gene calls are TRBV19 and TRBJ1-1; a weak D match, TRBD1 (5 bases). Per germline, CDR1 LNHDA and CDR2 SQIVND (reference sequence). Trimming cost V 0 bases and J 8 bases, with 16 bases left between them. This CDR3 comprises 15 residues. The CDR3 DNA follows: TGTGCCAGTAGTATAGATCGGGTAGGGGCCCCCGAAGCTTTCTTT. This translates into CASSIDRVGAPEAFF.

The table lists this clone with a few counts. J is TRBJ1-1 and V is TRBV25-1; TRBD1 is a possible D gene (6 bases). The CDR3 contains 13 residues. CDR1 and CDR2 (germline): MGHDK, SYGVNS. Trimming pared 0 bases from V and 7 bases from J, leaving 9 bases between. In DNA, the CDR3 is TGTGCCAGCAGTGAATATGTCAGGGGTGAAGCTTTCTTT. It is translated as CASSEYVRGEAFF.